The 24 T cell receptor beta chains below come from one sample, sequenced in a study of beta chain features in type 1 diabetes. What was sequenced were expressed TCRB transcripts, since all of the isolated RNA had been reverse transcribed. Generated by immunoSEQ multiplex PCR, the TCRdb table keeps only in-frame clones and is missing some. The profile shows about 470,000 clones, roughly 31% of them singletons. Specimen: naive CD4+ T cells from blood. These TCRs come from a man in his late teens or twenties in good health.

This clone was picked up a small number of times. The rearrangement links TRBV7-8 to TRBJ2-3, with 7 nucleotides matching TRBD2. V lost 7 bases and J lost 5; bases outside the gene matches: 9. The CDR3 has 14 residues. Germline lookup yields CDR1 SGHVS and CDR2 FQNEAQ. For the CDR3, the DNA is TGTGCCAGCACCGTATTTGGGGGGGAAGATACGCAGTATTTT. It codes for CASTVFGGEDTQYF.

There are a few counts of this clone. This chain joins TRBV5-1 and TRBJ2-7; tentative D call: TRBD2 (6 bases). V lost 4 bases and J lost 3, with 14 bases in between. The CDR3 loop spans 14 amino acids. Germline V gives CDR1 SGHRS, CDR2 YFSETQ. CDR3 in amino acids: CASSPLAEDYEQYF. For the CDR3, the DNA is TGCGCCAGCAGCCCGTTAGCGGAGGACTACGAGCAGTACTTC.

This clone was observed a handful of times. V and J are TRBV4-2 and TRBJ2-7, with TRBD1 matching over 9 bases. The CDR3 loop spans 14 amino acids. CDR1 is LGHNA, CDR2 YNFKEQ, per germline. V trimming: 3 bases; J trimming: 6 bases; junction bases outside the gene matches: 6. CDR3 protein: CASSHSGTGREQYF. The CDR3 bases are TGTGCCAGCAGCCACTCCGGGACAGGGCGCGAGCAGTACTTC.

V usage is TRBV28 and J usage is TRBJ2-5; possible D gene TRBD1, 5 bases. The V end lost 5 bases, the J end lost 4 bases, and 8 bases lay between the germline ends. Germline-derived CDR1 and CDR2 are MDHEN and SYDVKM. The CDR3 runs 12 residues. The CDR3 region is CASSLRAETQYF. CDR3 bases: TGTGCCAGCAGTCTCAGGGCAGAGACCCAGTACTTC.

This clone was seen a handful of times. The rearrangement links TRBV29-1 to TRBJ2-6; tentative D call: TRBD1 (6 bases). Germline lookup yields CDR1 SQVTM and CDR2 ANQGSEA. This CDR3 region has 16 residues. Trimming removed 3 bases at V and 0 bases at J, with 12 bases between. The CDR3 is CSVEEYRVSGANVLTF. The CDR3 DNA is TGCAGCGTTGAGGAATACAGGGTCTCTGGGGCCAACGTCCTGACTTTC.

V is TRBV4-1 and J is TRBJ2-4; 8 bases are shared with TRBD1. The V gene's germline CDR1 is MGHRA and CDR2 YSYEKL. CDR3 size: 16 residues. V lost 6 bases, J lost 0 bases, and 7 bases stayed unmatched. CDR3 in amino acids: CASREAGGIAKNIQYF. The CDR3, as DNA: TGCGCCAGCAGGGAAGCAGGGGGCATAGCCAAAAACATTCAGTACTTC.

Only a few counts were recorded for this clone. Distinct nucleotide sequences in the sample also encode this CDR3. The chain joins TRBV29-1 to TRBJ2-7, with 13 bases lining up with TRBD2. Germline CDR1 SQVTM, CDR2 ANQGSEA. The CDR3 covers 13 residues. After removal of 7 bases from V and 3 bases from J, the junction contained 3 bases not matched to a gene. The CDR3 region has the DNA TGCAGCGCTAGGACTAGCGGGAGCTACGAGCAGTACTTC. This encodes CSARTSGSYEQYF.

This clone was recorded a few times. This chain joins TRBV30 and TRBJ2-1, with a weak D call TRBD1 (6 bases). Germline CDR1 reads GTSNPN; CDR2 reads SVGIG (reference sequence). With 0 bases removed from V and 7 bases from J, the gap between germline ends came to 16 bases. CDR3 length: 15 residues. The CDR3 is CAWSVLWKGVNEQFF. Written as DNA, the CDR3 is TGTGCCTGGAGTGTACTCTGGAAGGGGGTGAATGAGCAGTTCTTC. The entire variable domain, with the rest obtained from reference TRBV30 and TRBJ2-1, is as follows: SQTIHQWPATLVQPVGSPLSLECTVEGTSNPNLYWYRQAAGRGLQLLFYSVGIGQISSEVPQNLSASRPQDRQFILSSKKLLLSDSGFYLCAWSVLWKGVNEQFFGPGTRLTVL.

In this sample, this clone turned up a few times. The chain recombines TRBV19 with TRBJ2-7; D is unresolved. The germline gives CDR1 LNHDA, CDR2 SQIVND (reference sequence). The CDR3 contains 13 residues. The germline V and J ends were trimmed by 3 bases and 0 bases, with 6 bases remaining between them. The CDR3 coding sequence is TGTGCCAGTAGTATGGGAAGCTCCTACGAGCAGTACTTC. This gives the protein CASSMGSSYEQYF.

This clone was picked up a small number of times. The V gene is TRBV28, the J gene TRBJ2-3; 7 positions agree with TRBD2. The ends lost 3 bases at V and 4 bases at J; junction bases unmatched: 7. Germline V gives CDR1 MDHEN, CDR2 SYDVKM. The CDR3 totals 15 residues. As DNA, the CDR3 is TGTGCCAGCAGTTTGATCGCGGGAGAAGCAGATACGCAGTATTTT. It codes for CASSLIAGEADTQYF.

In its sample, this clone was seen a few times. J is TRBJ1-2 and V is TRBV28; tentative D call: TRBD1 (5 bases). The germline gives CDR1 MDHEN, CDR2 SYDVKM. The CDR3 is 13 residues long. Trimming removed 7 bases at V and 4 bases at J, with 13 bases between. The CDR3 sequence is CASTVTGPYGYTF. CDR3 nucleotide sequence: TGTGCCAGCACCGTAACAGGTCCCTATGGCTACACCTTC.

J is TRBJ2-5 and V is TRBV7-2; D remains ambiguous. The germline gives CDR1 SGHTA, CDR2 FQGNSA. Trimming removed 2 bases at V and 0 bases at J, with 4 bases between. CDR3 length equals 13 residues. The CDR3, as DNA: TGTGCCAGCAGCTTAACACACCAAGAGACCCAGTACTTC. Amino acid sequence: CASSLTHQETQYF.

The chain combines TRBV29-1 with TRBJ2-3; D remains unclear. CDR3 length: 13 residues. Trimming removed 4 bases from V and 1 base from J, with 9 bases in between. Germline V lookup: CDR1 SQVTM, CDR2 ANQGSEA. CDR3 bases: TGCAGCGTTGGGGCCGGGCGCACAGATACGCAGTATTTT. Translating gives CSVGAGRTDTQYF.

This clone has a handful of counts. The sample carries other DNA sequences with the same CDR3. CDR3 in DNA: TGCAGCGTTGGGTCCTACGAGCAGTACTTC. It specifies CSVGSYEQYF. The gene calls are TRBV29-1 and TRBJ2-7, with no clear D. The V end lost 4 bases, the J end lost 1 base, and 2 bases lay between the germline ends. This CDR3 spans 10 amino acids. Looked up from germline, CDR1 is SQVTM and CDR2 is ANQGSEA.

This sequence joins TRBV7-2 and TRBJ1-2; tentatively, D is TRBD1 (5 bases). CDR3 length: 15 amino acids. Trimming left V 2 bases short and J 4 bases short, with 14 bases between. From germline, CDR1 is SGHTA and CDR2 FQGNSA. The CDR3 spells CASSLNRRDGYGYTF. In nucleotides, the CDR3 is TGTGCCAGCAGCTTAAACAGGAGGGATGGCTATGGCTACACCTTC.

The chain links TRBV7-3 to TRBJ2-1, with 9 bases that match TRBD2. J gave up 0 bases and V 1 base, and 7 bases lay outside the gene matches. Germline CDR1 is SGHTA and CDR2 is FQGTGA. This CDR3 is 18 amino acids long. Here the CDR3 DNA reads TGTGCCAGCAGCTTAAGGGGTGGTAGCGGGAGCTCCTACAATGAGCAGTTCTTC. Translating gives CASSLRGGSGSSYNEQFF.

This clone has a handful of counts. J is TRBJ2-7 and V is TRBV11-2, with D perhaps matching TRBD2 (5 bases). CDR1 is SGHAT and CDR2 is FQNNGV in the germline V gene. The V end was cut by 5 bases, the J end by 0 bases, with 8 bases between. The CDR3 runs to 13 residues. The CDR3 is CASSQDFSYEQYF. For the CDR3, the DNA is TGTGCCAGCAGCCAGGACTTCTCCTACGAGCAGTACTTC.

Only a few counts were recorded for this clone. The genes are TRBV7-9 and TRBJ2-7; maybe TRBD1 (6 bases). CDR1 and CDR2 (germline): SEHNR, FQNEAQ (reference sequence). Trimming left V 5 bases short and J 2 bases short, with 16 bases between. This CDR3 has 15 amino acids. The CDR3 region is CASSPGTGWAYEQYF. For the CDR3, the DNA is TGTGCCAGCAGCCCCGGAACAGGGTGGGCCTACGAGCAGTACTTC.

The chain couples TRBV5-1 to TRBJ2-6; D unresolved. V was cut by 4 bases and J by 0 bases, with 11 bases left in between. CDR3 length: 16 residues. CDR1 SGHRS and CDR2 YFSETQ come from the germline V gene. This chain's CDR3 is CASSLTLPSGANVLTF. CDR3 DNA sequence: TGCGCCAGCAGCCTTACATTACCCTCTGGGGCCAACGTCCTGACTTTC.

The CDR3 bases are TGTGCTAGTGGTTTGGACAGGCTAAGCTCTGGGGCCAACGTCCTGACTTTC. Its translation: CASGLDRLSSGANVLTF. The rearrangement links TRBV12-5 to TRBJ2-6; D might be TRBD1 (5 bases). CDR1 LGHNT and CDR2 FRNRAP come from the germline V gene. V dropped 1 base and J dropped 0 bases, with 10 bases sitting between them. The CDR3 totals 17 residues.

Only a few counts were recorded for this clone. This chain uses TRBV25-1 with TRBJ2-2; D ambiguous. This CDR3 spans 15 amino acids. Per germline, CDR1 MGHDK and CDR2 SYGVNS. Deletions cut 3 bases from V and 5 bases from J, with 13 bases between. CDR3 region: CASSDATRQTGELFF. In DNA, the CDR3 is TGTGCCAGCAGTGATGCGACCCGGCAAACCGGGGAGCTGTTTTTT.

The V gene is TRBV5-1, the J gene TRBJ2-7; 7 bases fit TRBD2. Germline V lookup: CDR1 SGHRS, CDR2 YFSETQ. The CDR3 is 15 amino acids. Trimming cost V 0 bases and J 2 bases; bases outside gene matches: 5. CDR3 amino acids: CASSLEGGGTYEQYF. In DNA, the CDR3 is TGCGCCAGCAGCTTGGAAGGCGGGGGTACCTACGAGCAGTACTTC.

The rearrangement joins TRBV10-3 to TRBJ1-2; the D is unclear. Germline CDR1 and CDR2: ENHRY and SYGVKD. There are 13 residues in the CDR3. Trimming took 6 bases from V and 3 from J, leaving 11 bases between them. The CDR3 DNA reads TGTGCCATCAGCACAGACGGAGACTATGGCTACACCTTC. Translating it yields CAISTDGDYGYTF.

The chain uses TRBV5-1 and TRBJ2-3; D not resolved. V was clipped by 3 bases and J by 3 bases, with 8 bases between them. Germline CDR1 is SGHRS and CDR2 is YFSETQ. The CDR3 is 13 amino acids. CDR3 DNA: TGCGCCAGCAGCTCAGTTGGAACAGATACGCAGTATTTT. Its protein is CASSSVGTDTQYF.